The T cell receptor (beta chain) described here comes from a study of radiotherapy plus CTLA-4 blockade in lung cancer. Study summary: Across the patients, objective responses occurred in approximately 20%, and disease control in under 40%.

Sequencing was performed with immunoSEQ multiplex PCR; in TCRdb, only in-frame clones are kept and a portion is missing. The repertoire includes about 73,000 clones, over 75% of them detected once, and 35% to 45% sits in the top ten. The CDR3 runs to 14 residues. Germline CDR1 reads GTSNPN; CDR2 reads SVGIG (reference sequence). Trimming removed 3 bases from V and 8 bases from J; junction bases left unmatched: 12. Enrolled patients, whose metastatic non-small-cell lung cancer was chemo-refractory, received focal radiation plus CTLA-4 blockade with ipilimumab. Of note for this clone: What it recognizes is unknown.

Findings and caveats of the study: Alongside interferon-beta, early blood T cell clone dynamics were reportedly the best predictor of response. Tumor-derived TCR clones expanded in blood after radiotherapy plus ipilimumab.

V is TRBV30 and J is TRBJ1-2; TRBD1 matches at 7 bases. The sequence was obtained from a human donor with non-small cell lung cancer that progressed on radiotherapy plus ipilimumab. This sample comprised peripheral blood, obtained from a patient treated with radiotherapy plus ipilimumab. The CDR3 coding sequence is TGTGCCTGGAGCCCCGATGACAGGGCGGGCGGCTACACCTTC. It is translated as CAWSPDDRAGGYTF.